This T cell receptor (beta chain) was retrieved from a study of cytomegalovirus exposure and HLA in healthy donors. Study-wide results and limits: Among the CMV-associated chains, three were confirmed in vitro as specific for CMV antigens. In a later analysis, first-cohort TCR clusters were found to tend to co-occur in the 130 or so validation repertoires.

The table came from immunoSEQ multiplex PCR; TCRdb's copy has only in-frame clones and leaves some out. Of about 200,000 clones in the sample, approximately 87% are singletons; the top ten hold around 5.4%. Comments on this clone: What it recognizes is unknown.

Sequencing was performed on PBMCs. The sequence was obtained from a woman under 30 in good health and CMV-seronegative.

Here the CDR3 DNA reads TGTGCCAGCAGTGATTGGGCGACGGGGCCCAGCGATGAGCAGTTCTTC. Amino acid sequence: CASSDWATGPSDEQFF. The chain has TRBV25-1 and TRBJ2-1, with D possibly being TRBD1 or TRBD2 (5 bases each). CDR1 is MGHDK and CDR2 is SYGVNS in the germline V gene. V was shortened by 3 bases and J by 8 bases, with 20 bases between the two germline ends. The CDR3 consists of 16 residues.